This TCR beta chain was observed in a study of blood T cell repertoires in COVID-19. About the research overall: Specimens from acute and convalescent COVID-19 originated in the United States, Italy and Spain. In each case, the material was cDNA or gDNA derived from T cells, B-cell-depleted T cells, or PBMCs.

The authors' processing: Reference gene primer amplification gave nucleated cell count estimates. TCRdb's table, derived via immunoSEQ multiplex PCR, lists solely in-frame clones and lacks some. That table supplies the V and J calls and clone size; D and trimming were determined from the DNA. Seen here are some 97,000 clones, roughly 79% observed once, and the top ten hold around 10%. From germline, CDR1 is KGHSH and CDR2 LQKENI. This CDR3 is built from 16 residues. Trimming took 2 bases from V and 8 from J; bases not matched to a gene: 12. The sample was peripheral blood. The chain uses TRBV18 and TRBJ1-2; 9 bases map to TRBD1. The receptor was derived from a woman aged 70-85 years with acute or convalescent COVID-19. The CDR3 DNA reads TGTGCCAGCTCACCAGAACGGGACAGGGTAGTGCAGGGCTACACCTTC. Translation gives CASSPERDRVVQGYTF.